These 9 T cell receptor beta chains were all obtained from the same sample, sequenced in a study of response to subunit inactivated influenza vaccine. TCRdb re-called the RT-PCR reads through MiXCR, storing one row per CDR3 protein. The table includes 630,000 or so distinct CDR3 sequences, 15% to 18% detected once. This specimen was PBMCs from blood, taken 11 to 12 days after vaccination. These receptors came from a middle-aged man who received an inactivated influenza vaccine.

A few counts support this clonotype. V usage is TRBV7-2 and J usage is TRBJ2-1; no firm D call. The CDR3 runs 13 residues. The V end was cut by 2 bases, the J end by 4 bases, with 6 bases between. Germline-derived CDR1 and CDR2 are SGHTA and FQGNSA. CDR3 in DNA: TGTGCCAGCAGCTTACGCTATTACAATGAGCAGTTCTTC. The encoded protein is CASSLRYYNEQFF.

This clonotype has a handful of counts. This chain joins TRBV7-6 and TRBJ2-2; TRBD2 agrees at 8 bases. The germline V gene encodes CDR1 SGHVS and CDR2 FNYEAQ. V trimming: 1 base; J trimming: 1 base; junction bases outside the gene matches: 2. The CDR3 totals 16 residues. CDR3 sequence (DNA): TGTGCCAGCAGCTTAGGGGGACTAGTGAACACCGGGGAGCTGTTTTTT. It codes for CASSLGGLVNTGELFF.

The chain couples TRBV7-2 to TRBJ2-7, with D tentatively TRBD1 or TRBD2 (5 bases each). This CDR3 is 15 amino acids long. The V end lost 1 base, the J end lost 4 bases, and 14 bases lay between the germline ends. CDR1 SGHTA and CDR2 FQGNSA come from the germline V gene. The CDR3 loop reads CASSLDPGRIYEQYF. CDR3 nucleotide sequence: TGTGCCAGCAGCTTAGATCCGGGACGGATTTACGAGCAGTACTTC.

V usage is TRBV10-3 and J usage is TRBJ2-3; 13 bases align to TRBD2. This CDR3 is 16 amino acids long. Germline loops: CDR1 ENHRY, CDR2 SYGVKD. The V gene end was trimmed by 2 bases and the J gene end by 8 bases; junction bases not matched to a gene: 7. The CDR3 DNA is TGTGCCATCAGTGAGGGGACTAGCGGGAAGGGGACTACGCAGTATTTT. As protein: CAISEGTSGKGTTQYF.

This clonotype appeared many times. V is TRBV11-2 and J is TRBJ1-6; 7 bases fit TRBD1. Unmatched junction bases numbered 14, after V lost 2 bases and J lost 7 bases. The CDR3 consists of 18 residues. Germline V gene data show CDR1 as SGHAT and CDR2 as FQNNGV. CDR3 loop: CASSLYGVQGLWNSPLHF. CDR3 bases: TGTGCCAGCAGCTTATACGGGGTACAGGGGTTGTGGAATTCACCCCTCCACTTT.

The CDR3 DNA sequence: TGCGCCAGCAGCATCCGGACTAGCGAGATCGGCGAGCAGTACTTC. Its protein is CASSIRTSEIGEQYF. This rearrangement joins TRBV5-1 to TRBJ2-7; TRBD2 aligns across 9 bases. After removal of 4 bases from V and 6 bases from J, the junction contained 11 bases not matched to a gene. This CDR3 region has 15 residues. In germline, CDR1 is SGHRS, CDR2 YFSETQ.

The chain recombines TRBV12-3 or TRBV12-4 with TRBJ1-2; tentative D call: TRBD1 (6 bases). This CDR3 comprises 13 residues. Trimming took 6 bases from V and 4 from J, leaving 12 bases between them. Here the CDR3 reads CASRLQGGYGYTF. The CDR3 DNA is TGTGCCAGCAGATTACAGGGTGGCTATGGCTACACCTTC.

This clonotype was seen many times. The chain couples TRBV10-3 to TRBJ2-7, with D tentatively TRBD1 (6 bases). The germline gives CDR1 ENHRY, CDR2 SYGVKD. The CDR3 is made up of 15 amino acids. V lost 0 bases and J 3 bases, leaving 12 bases between the germline ends. The CDR3, as DNA: TGTGCCATCAGTGAGTCAGGGGACACCTACTACGAGCAGTACTTC. It yields the protein CAISESGDTYYEQYF.

This clonotype occurred many times. The J gene is TRBJ2-7, the V gene TRBV29-1, with D perhaps matching TRBD2 (5 bases). CDR3 length: 12 residues. The V end lost 7 bases, the J end lost 2 bases, and 12 bases lay between the germline ends. CDR1 and CDR2 from the germline V gene are SQVTM and ANQGSEA. CDR3 region: CSGGNSTYEQYF. CDR3 DNA sequence: TGCAGCGGAGGGAATTCTACCTACGAGCAGTACTTC.